The clone carrying this T cell receptor beta chain came up once. Antigen unknown. In germline, CDR1 is KGHSH, CDR2 LQKENI. CDR3 length equals 15 residues. Trimming removed 0 bases from V and 5 bases from J; junction bases left unmatched: 5. One entry per CDR3 protein, called by TCRdb with MiXCR from the 5' RACE reads. This sample has about 450,000 distinct CDR3 sequences, with 20% to 30% found just once. The entry originates in a study of T-cell memory formation after mild COVID-19. Study results and caveats: CD4/CD8 balance held among clones contracting day 15 to 85, and later expanders leaned CD4+. Largely, contracting CD4+ clones fell within CM and EM, and contracting CD8+ clones within EMRA. Pre-infection memory carried some responding clones, suggesting that cross-reactive memory joined. Confirmation was lacking for SARS-CoV-2 specificity of second-wave clones that peaked on day 37.

V usage is TRBV18 and J usage is TRBJ1-1; TRBD1 matches 8 bases. This sequence originates from an adult woman who had mild COVID-19 (a few samples of this study predate the infection). Cell type and time point are not known. The sample consisted of PBMCs or a T cell subset sorted from them (not recorded which). The CDR3, as DNA: TGTGCCAGCTCACCACCCACAGGGGGTAGGACTGAAGCTTTCTTT. It is translated as CASSPPTGGRTEAFF.